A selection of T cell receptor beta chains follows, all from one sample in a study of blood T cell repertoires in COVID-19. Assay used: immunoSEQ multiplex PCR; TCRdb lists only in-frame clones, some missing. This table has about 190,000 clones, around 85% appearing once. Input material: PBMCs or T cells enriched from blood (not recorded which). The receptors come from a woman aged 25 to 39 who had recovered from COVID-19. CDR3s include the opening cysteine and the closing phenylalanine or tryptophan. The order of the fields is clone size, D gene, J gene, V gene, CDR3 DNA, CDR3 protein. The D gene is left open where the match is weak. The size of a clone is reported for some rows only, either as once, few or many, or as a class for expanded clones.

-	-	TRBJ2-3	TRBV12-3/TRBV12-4	TGTGCCAGCAGTTTAACTCGGGATACGCAGTATTTT	CASSLTRDTQYF
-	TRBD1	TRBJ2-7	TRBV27	TGTGCCAGCAGTGGCTGGACAGGGGGCTTCGGATCCTACGAGCAGTACTTC	CASSGWTGGFGSYEQYF
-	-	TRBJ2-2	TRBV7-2	TGTGCCAGTAGCTCACAGCGCGGAGGCGGGGAGCTGTTTTTT	CASSSQRGGGELFF
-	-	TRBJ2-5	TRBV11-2	TGTGCCAGCAGCTCACTAACAGGGACGGGCGAGACCCAGTACTTC	CASSSLTGTGETQYF
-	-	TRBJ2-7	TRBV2	TGTGCCAGCAGTGAAGACAGGGTTCCCTACGAGCAGTACTTC	CASSEDRVPYEQYF
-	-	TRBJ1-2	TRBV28	TGTGCCAGCAGTGGGGGGTTATATAGCTACACCTTC	CASSGGLYSYTF
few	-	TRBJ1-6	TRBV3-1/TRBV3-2	TGTGCCAGCAGCCAAGTTGCAGGTAATAATTCACCCCTCCACTTT	CASSQVAGNNSPLHF
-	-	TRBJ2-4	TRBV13	TGTGCCAGCAAGGGAGCCCCGGCCAAAAACATTCAGTACTTC	CASKGAPAKNIQYF
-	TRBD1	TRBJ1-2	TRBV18	TGTGCCAGCTCGCCGGGACAGGGGCGGAAGCCCTATGGCTACACCTTC	CASSPGQGRKPYGYTF
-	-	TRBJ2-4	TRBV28	TGTGCCAGCAGCCGTCCTTCCCTACCCTCCAAAAACATTCAGTACTTC	CASSRPSLPSKNIQYF
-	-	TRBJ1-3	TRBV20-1	TGCAGTGCTAGTAGGACAGTTGGAAACACCATATATTTT	CSASRTVGNTIYF
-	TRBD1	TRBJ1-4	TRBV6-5	TGTGCCAGCAGTTTGACAGGGCATTTAACAATGGAAAAACTGTTTTTT	CASSLTGHLTMEKLFF
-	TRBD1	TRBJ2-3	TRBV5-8	TGTGCCAGCAGCTTGGGGTCGGGACAGGCCTACACAGATACGCAGTATTTT	CASSLGSGQAYTDTQYF
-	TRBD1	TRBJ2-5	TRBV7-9	TGTGCCAGCAGCTTAGGGACAGGGGGTGTCGAAGAGACCCAGTACTTC	CASSLGTGGVEETQYF
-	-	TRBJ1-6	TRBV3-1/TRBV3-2	TGTGCCAGCAGCCCCGGGACTTACAATTCACCCCTCCACTTT	CASSPGTYNSPLHF
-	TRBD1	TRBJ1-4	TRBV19	TGTGCCAGTAGTACTCCGACAGGGAGGACCAACCTGCTTAATGAAAAACTGTTTTTT	CASSTPTGRTNLLNEKLFF
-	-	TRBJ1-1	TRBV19	TGTGCCAGTAGTATTACAGGGAGTAACACTGAAGCTTTCTTT	CASSITGSNTEAFF
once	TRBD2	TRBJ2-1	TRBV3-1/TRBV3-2	TGTGCCAGCAGCCAAGATATTTCGGGAGGGCCCCACAATGAGCAGTTCTTC	CASSQDISGGPHNEQFF
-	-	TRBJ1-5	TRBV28	TGTGCCAGCATACTTGAGAGACAGACTAATCAGCCCCAGCATTTT	CASILERQTNQPQHF
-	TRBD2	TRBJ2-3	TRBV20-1	TGCAGTGCTAGTGGACTAGCGGGGGCCACAGATACGCAGTATTTT	CSASGLAGATDTQYF
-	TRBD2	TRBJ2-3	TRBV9	TGTGCCAGCAGCGTAGGAACTAGCGGGACGGTAGATACGCAGTATTTT	CASSVGTSGTVDTQYF
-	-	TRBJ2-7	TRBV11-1	TGTGCCAGCAGCCTTACAGGGTGGGACGAGCAGTACTTC	CASSLTGWDEQYF
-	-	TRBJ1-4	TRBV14	TGTGCCAGCAGCCCCGGACCTCACCGACAGGAAAAACTGTTTTTT	CASSPGPHRQEKLFF
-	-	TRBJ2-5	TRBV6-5	TGTGCCAGCAGTCCCGATCGGGGGAGACAAGAGACCCAGTACTTC	CASSPDRGRQETQYF
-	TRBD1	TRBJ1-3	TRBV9	TGTGCCAGCAGCACCCGACAGGGGAACTCTGGAAACACCATATATTTT	CASSTRQGNSGNTIYF
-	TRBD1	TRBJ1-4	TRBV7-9	TGTGCCAGCAGCACCCGGACAGGGGGCAAAGGCGAAAAACTGTTTTTT	CASSTRTGGKGEKLFF
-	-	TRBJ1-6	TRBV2	TGTGCCAGCAGTGAAGACAGCGACCGGACTATAAATTCACCCCTCCACTTT	CASSEDSDRTINSPLHF
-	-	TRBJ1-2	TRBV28	TGTGCCAGCAGTTTCGGAGGGAATGGCTACACCTTC	CASSFGGNGYTF
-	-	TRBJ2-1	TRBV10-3	TGTGCCATCAGTGAGGTCCAGGAGCAGTTCTTC	CAISEVQEQFF
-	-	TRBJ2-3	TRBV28	TGTGCCAGCAGTCCCCTCACTAGCTTTGGAGTGATAGATACGCAGTATTTT	CASSPLTSFGVIDTQYF
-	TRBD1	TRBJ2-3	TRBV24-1	TGTGCCACCACCGACAGGGTTGATGCAGATACGCAGTATTTT	CATTDRVDADTQYF
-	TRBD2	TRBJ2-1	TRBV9	TGTGCCAGCAGCGTCATAGCGGGAGGGCCTTCCTACAATGAGCAGTTCTTC	CASSVIAGGPSYNEQFF
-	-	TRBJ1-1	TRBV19	TGTGCCAGTAGCAACTTAATTGAAGCTTTCTTT	CASSNLIEAFF
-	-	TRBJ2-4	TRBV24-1	TGTGCCACCAGTGACCTGACACCCATAGCCAAAAACATTCAGTACTTC	CATSDLTPIAKNIQYF
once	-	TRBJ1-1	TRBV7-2	TGTGCCAGCAGCTTAGGACGAGGGTTCACTGAAGCTTTCTTT	CASSLGRGFTEAFF
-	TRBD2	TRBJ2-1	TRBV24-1	TGTGCCACCAGTGATGCGGGAGGGTCCAGGGGTGAGCAGTTCTTC	CATSDAGGSRGEQFF
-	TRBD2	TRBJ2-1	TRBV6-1	TGTGCCAGCAGTGAGGGGACTAGCGCGTACAATGAGCAGTTCTTC	CASSEGTSAYNEQFF
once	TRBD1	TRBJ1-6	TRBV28	TGTGCCAGCAGCAAAAGGACAGGGAATAATTCACCCCTCCACTTT	CASSKRTGNNSPLHF
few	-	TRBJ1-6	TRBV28	TGTGCCAGCAACTTGAGCTCCTATAATTCACCCCTCCACTTT	CASNLSSYNSPLHF
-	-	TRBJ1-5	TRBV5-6	TGTGCCAGCAGTTTGGACAGAAATCAGCCCCAGCATTTT	CASSLDRNQPQHF
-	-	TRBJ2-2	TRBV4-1	TGCGCCAGCAGCCAAGCAGGATCAGAGACGACGGGGGAGCTGTTTTTT	CASSQAGSETTGELFF
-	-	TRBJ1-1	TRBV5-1	TGCGCCACCTCAGGGGTGGGGAACACTGAAGCTTTCTTT	CATSGVGNTEAFF
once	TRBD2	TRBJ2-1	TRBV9	TGTGCCAGCAGCCCCCGCCCAGGGAGCGGGGGAAACAATGAGCAGTTCTTC	CASSPRPGSGGNNEQFF
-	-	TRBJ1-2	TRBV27	TGTGCCAGCAGTCGACCCGGGTTCTATGGCTACACCTTC	CASSRPGFYGYTF
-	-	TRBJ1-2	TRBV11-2	TGTGCCAGCAGCCAACGCGGGGGGAGAGCTAACTATGGCTACACCTTC	CASSQRGGRANYGYTF
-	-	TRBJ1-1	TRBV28	TGTGCCAGCAGGAACAGGGTGGACACTGAAGCTTTCTTT	CASRNRVDTEAFF
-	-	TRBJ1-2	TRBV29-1	TGCAGCGTTGACCCGGGGGGGATCGGCGGCTACACCTTC	CSVDPGGIGGYTF
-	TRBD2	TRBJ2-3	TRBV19	TGTGCCAGTAGTATAACTAGCGGGGGCACAGATACGCAGTATTTT	CASSITSGGTDTQYF
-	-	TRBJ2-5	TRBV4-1	TGCGCCAGCAGCCAAGTGGGCAGGGGAGTTAGGTCCGGAGAGACCCAGTACTTC	CASSQVGRGVRSGETQYF
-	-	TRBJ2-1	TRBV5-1	TGCGCCAGCAGTCGGAGATCCAATGAGCAGTTCTTC	CASSRRSNEQFF
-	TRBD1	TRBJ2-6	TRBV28	TGTGCCAGCAGCGGGACAGGGTCTGGGGCCAACGTCCTGACTTTC	CASSGTGSGANVLTF
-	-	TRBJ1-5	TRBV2	TGTGCCAGCAGTCCGGACAGCCAGCCCCAGCATTTT	CASSPDSQPQHF
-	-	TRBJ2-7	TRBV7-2	TGTGCCAGCAGCTTAGACCTAACCTACGAGCAGTACTTC	CASSLDLTYEQYF
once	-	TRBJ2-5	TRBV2	TGTGCCAGCAGTGTAGAACAGAAGGAGACCCAGTACTTC	CASSVEQKETQYF
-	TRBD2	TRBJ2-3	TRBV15	TGTGCCACCAGCAGAGGGGGGGGACTCACAGATACGCAGTATTTT	CATSRGGGLTDTQYF
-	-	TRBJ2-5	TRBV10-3	TGTGCCATCAGCAAGGAGGGGGGGGCCTGGAAGACCCAGTACTTC	CAISKEGGAWKTQYF
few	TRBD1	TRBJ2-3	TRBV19	TGTGCCAGTAGTATGTGGCAGGGGGAACCAGATACGCAGTATTTT	CASSMWQGEPDTQYF
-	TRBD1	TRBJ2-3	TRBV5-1	TGCGCCAGCAGCCTAGACAGGGGAGTTGGCACAGATACGCAGTATTTT	CASSLDRGVGTDTQYF